The 18 T cell receptor beta chains presented below share a single source sample, sequenced in a study of blood T cell repertoires in COVID-19 (dated by TCRdb to the early 2020s). Library prep was done by the immunoSEQ multiplex PCR assay. Held by TCRdb, this immuneACCESS table contains in-frame sequences only and omits some clones. Under half of the omission traces to an unresolved V gene where checked; the cause of the rest is unknown. The sample has approximately 440,000 clones on record, 90% of them singletons. About 0.57% of the sample goes to the ten largest clones. The source material was PBMCs or T cells enriched from blood (not recorded which). The receptors were gathered from a man between 18 and 35 years old who had recovered from COVID-19.

The rearrangement joins TRBV3-1 (or the pseudogene TRBV3-2) to TRBJ1-1; 11 nucleotides agree with TRBD1. This CDR3 has 14 amino acids. Germline trimming cut 6 bases from V and 7 bases from J; bases unmatched to any gene: 7. Germline CDR1 LGHDT, CDR2 YNNKEL (reference sequence). CDR3 loop: CASRNRDRGVEAFF. CDR3 bases: TGTGCCAGCAGAAACCGGGACAGGGGGGTTGAAGCTTTCTTT.

The V and J genes are TRBV29-1 and TRBJ1-1; 9 positions agree with TRBD1. Looked up from germline, CDR1 is SQVTM and CDR2 is ANQGSEA. V was pared by 6 bases and J by 5 bases, with 10 bases of the junction left unmatched. The CDR3 length is 14 residues. CDR3: CSVAKDRGGTEAFF. The CDR3 DNA reads TGCAGCGTAGCTAAGGACAGGGGAGGGACTGAAGCTTTCTTT. The complete variable domain, with remaining parts taken from reference TRBV29-1 and TRBJ1-1, reads SAVISQKPSRDICQRGTSLTIQCQVDSQVTMMFWYRQQPGQSLTLIATANQGSEATYESGFVIDKFPISRPNLTFSTLTVSNMSPEDSSIYLCSVAKDRGGTEAFFGQGTRLTVV.

The genes are TRBV6-4 and TRBJ1-5, with TRBD1 matching over 8 bases. CDR1 is MRHNA, CDR2 SNTAGT, per germline. The trim removed 8 bases at V and 3 bases at J, leaving 9 bases unmatched. This CDR3 is 15 amino acids long. DNA for the CDR3: TGTGCCAGCGGGCAAGACAGGGGTTCCAATCAGCCCCAGCATTTT. This translates into CASGQDRGSNQPQHF.

The CDR3 loop is CASNGGGNNSPLHF. CDR3 sequence (DNA): TGTGCCAGTAACGGGGGAGGGAATAATTCACCCCTCCACTTT. The genes are TRBV2 and TRBJ1-6; TRBD1 might be the D (5 bases). This CDR3 contains 14 residues. V was shortened by 9 bases and J by 5 bases, with 14 bases between the two germline ends. The germline V gene encodes CDR1 SNHLY and CDR2 FYNNEI.

This chain uses TRBV24-1 with TRBJ2-1, with 7 bases matching TRBD2. The CDR3 sequence is 14 residues long. The ends lost 3 bases at V and 8 bases at J; junction bases unmatched: 6. The V gene's germline CDR1 is KGHDR and CDR2 SFDVKD. CDR3 DNA: TGTGCCACCAGTGATGCGACTAGCTTCTATGAGCAGTTCTTC. Residues: CATSDATSFYEQFF.

This clone showed up just a few times. This rearrangement joins TRBV5-1 to TRBJ2-2, with D perhaps TRBD1 (5 bases). Germline V gene sequence: CDR1 SGHRS, CDR2 YFSETQ. There are 14 residues in the CDR3. V lost 2 bases and J lost 5, with 10 bases in between. The CDR3: CASSFPAGTGELFF. DNA for the CDR3: TGCGCCAGCAGCTTTCCAGCAGGGACCGGGGAGCTGTTTTTT.

Only a few counts were recorded for this clone. V gene TRBV29-1 combines with J gene TRBJ2-1; 7 bases are shared with TRBD1. Germline CDR1 and CDR2: SQVTM and ANQGSEA. CDR3 length equals 14 residues. Losses at the gene ends were 7 bases for V and 0 bases for J; bases not matched to a gene: 6. CDR3 in amino acids: CSDKGASSYNEQFF. The DNA of the CDR3 is TGCAGCGACAAGGGGGCTAGCTCCTACAATGAGCAGTTCTTC.

This clone showed up just a few times. The chain is built from TRBV7-2 and TRBJ2-5; 8 bases line up with TRBD2. V was pared by 3 bases and J by 3 bases, with 6 bases of the junction left unmatched. In germline, CDR1 is SGHTA, CDR2 FQGNSA. There are 15 residues in the CDR3. CDR3: CASSLVAGRKETQYF. The CDR3 bases are TGTGCCAGCAGCTTGGTAGCGGGGCGGAAAGAGACCCAGTACTTC. Drawing the rest from reference TRBV7-2 and TRBJ2-5, the complete variable domain is GAGVSQSPSNKVTEKGKDVELRCDPISGHTALYWYRQSLGQGLEFLIYFQGNSAPDKSGLPSDRFSAERTGGSVSTLTIQRTQQEDSAVYLCASSLVAGRKETQYFGPGTRLLVL.

There are a few counts of this clone. The chain recombines TRBV7-2 with TRBJ1-1; weak D call: TRBD1 (5 bases). V was pared by 2 bases and J by 0 bases, with 10 bases between. CDR3 size: 15 residues. Germline loops: CDR1 SGHTA, CDR2 FQGNSA. The CDR3 sequence: CASSLRQNLNTEAFF. The CDR3 DNA follows: TGTGCCAGCAGCTTAAGACAGAACTTGAACACTGAAGCTTTCTTT.

This chain links TRBV2 with TRBJ1-2; 7 positions match TRBD1. V lost 6 bases and J lost 6; bases outside the gene matches: 7. CDR1 is SNHLY and CDR2 is FYNNEI in the germline V gene. The CDR3 sequence is 13 residues long. The CDR3 protein is CASRQGPSDGYTF. CDR3 nucleotides: TGTGCCAGCAGACAGGGGCCCTCAGATGGCTACACCTTC. The whole variable domain, remainder taken from reference TRBV2 and TRBJ1-2, is EPEVTQTPSHQVTQMGQEVILRCVPISNHLYFYWYRQILGQKVEFLVSFYNNEISEKSEIFDDQFSVERPDGSNFTLKIRSTKLEDSAMYFCASRQGPSDGYTFGSGTRLTVV.

The rearrangement joins TRBV5-6 to TRBJ1-5; 7 nucleotides line up with TRBD1. From germline, CDR1 is SGHDT and CDR2 YYEEEE. The CDR3 consists of 14 residues. V trimming: 5 bases; J trimming: 4 bases; junction bases outside the gene matches: 6. The chain's CDR3 is CASRTGLGNQPQHF. For the CDR3, the DNA is TGTGCCAGCAGGACAGGGCTGGGGAATCAGCCCCAGCATTTT.

The gene calls are TRBV6-5 and TRBJ1-6, with 9 bases that match TRBD1. CDR1 is MNHEY and CDR2 is SVGAGI in the germline V gene. The V gene end was trimmed by 6 bases and the J gene end by 6 bases; junction bases not matched to a gene: 3. The CDR3 extends over 14 amino acids. The CDR3 sequence is CASRSTGGNSPLHF. CDR3 nucleotides: TGTGCCAGCAGGTCGACAGGGGGTAATTCACCCCTCCACTTT.

This clone was seen a handful of times. One end of the junction varies from germline; a read error may be responsible. V usage is TRBV5-1 and J usage is TRBJ1-6; tentatively, D is TRBD1 (6 bases). CDR3 length equals 13 residues. Germline CDR1 SGHRS, CDR2 YFSETQ. The CDR3, as DNA: TGCGCCAGCAAGGGGGGGGATAACTCACCCCTCCACTTT. Its translation is CASKGGDNSPLHF.

The V call is TRBV12-3 or TRBV12-4, the J call TRBJ1-5, with a tentative D call TRBD1 (6 bases). This CDR3 is built from 13 residues. Between the trimmed V and J ends, which lost 0 bases and 6 bases, there was a span of 6 bases. The CDR3 DNA is TGTGCCAGCAGTTTAGCAGGGGGTCAGCCCCAGCATTTT. Protein product: CASSLAGGQPQHF.

The chain carries TRBV11-1 and TRBJ2-7; maybe TRBD1 (8 bases). Per germline, CDR1 SGHAT and CDR2 FQDESV (reference sequence). This CDR3 has 14 amino acids. Trimming cost V 1 base and J 3 bases, with 10 bases left between them. The CDR3 region has the DNA TGTGCCAGCAGCTTAGACAGGGGGGGCTACGAGCAGTACTTC. This codes for CASSLDRGGYEQYF. The variable domain in full, completed from reference TRBV11-1 and TRBJ2-7, reads EAEVAQSPRYKITEKSQAVAFWCDPISGHATLYWYRQILGQGPELLVQFQDESVVDDSQLPKDRFSAERLKGVDSTLKIQPAELGDSAMYLCASSLDRGGYEQYFGPGTRLTVT.

The chain's CDR3 is CASSLALGGPGELFF. CDR3 DNA: TGTGCCAGCAGCTTGGCCCTCGGGGGGCCCGGGGAGCTGTTTTTT. The V gene is TRBV5-4, the J gene TRBJ2-2, with D possibly TRBD2 on 7 matching bases. This CDR3 spans 15 amino acids. In germline, CDR1 is SGHNT, CDR2 YYREEE (reference sequence). Trimming pared 0 bases from V and 6 bases from J, leaving 12 bases between.

The gene calls are TRBV27 and TRBJ1-5; TRBD1 agrees at 12 bases. The CDR3 runs 16 residues. Germline loops: CDR1 MNHEY, CDR2 SMNVEV (reference sequence). With 5 bases clipped from V and 6 bases from J, the junction kept 8 bases outside the gene matches. The CDR3 bases are TGTGCCAGCAGTCCTGTGGGACAGGGGGCAATTCAGCCCCAGCATTTT. The encoded protein is CASSPVGQGAIQPQHF.

This chain uses TRBV4-2 with TRBJ1-2; a weak D match, TRBD1 (5 bases). Trimming removed 6 bases from V and 3 bases from J, with 14 bases in between. Germline V lookup: CDR1 LGHNA, CDR2 YNFKEQ. This CDR3 contains 14 residues. DNA of the CDR3: TGTGCCAGCAGTCCCGGTGGGGGGTACTATGGCTACACCTTC. The encoded protein is CASSPGGGYYGYTF.